The 8 T cell receptor beta chains below come from one sample, sequenced in a study of cytomegalovirus exposure and HLA in healthy donors. The PCR made use of 60 Vbeta and 13 Jbeta primers. Measured with immunoSEQ multiplex PCR; TCRdb has only the in-frame clones, and not every one. The sample lists some 120,000 clones, approximately 80% occurring once. Sequencing was carried out using PBMCs. These receptors all come from a man aged 30 to 45 in good health and CMV-seropositive.

This clone was seen only a few times. The chain recombines TRBV7-6 with TRBJ2-3; 9 bases are a match to TRBD1. The germline CDR1 and CDR2 sequences are SGHVS and FNYEAQ. Trimming at V came to 0 bases and at J to 5 bases, leaving 6 bases not matched to a gene. The CDR3 spans 16 residues. The CDR3 nucleotides are TGTGCCAGCAGCTTAGCGGGACAGGGATTGAGAGATACGCAGTATTTT. Translating gives CASSLAGQGLRDTQYF.

This clone was picked up one time. The chain employs TRBV5-6 and TRBJ2-1, with TRBD2 matching 7 bases. The CDR3 is 14 amino acids. The germline V gene encodes CDR1 SGHDT and CDR2 YYEEEE. After removal of 0 bases from V and 6 bases from J, the junction contained 3 bases not matched to a gene. The CDR3 sequence: CASSLAGGSNEQFF. CDR3 sequence (DNA): TGTGCCAGCAGCTTGGCCGGGGGGAGCAATGAGCAGTTCTTC. Drawing the rest from reference TRBV5-6 and TRBJ2-1, the complete variable domain is DAGVTQSPTHLIKTRGQQVTLRCSPKSGHDTVSWYQQALGQGPQFIFQYYEEEERQRGNFPDRFSGHQFPNYSSELNVNALLLGDSALYLCASSLAGGSNEQFFGPGTRLTVL.

The rearrangement links TRBV6-1 to TRBJ1-2, with TRBD1 matching over 10 bases. Trimming took 4 bases from V and 5 from J; bases not matched to a gene: 10. Germline loops: CDR1 MNHNS, CDR2 SASEGT. This CDR3 has 16 amino acids. DNA for the CDR3: TGTGCCAGCAGTGGCGAGGGACAGGGGATTCGGTATGGCTACACCTTC. Translating it yields CASSGEGQGIRYGYTF.

The rearrangement uses TRBV6-1 and TRBJ2-5, with 8 bases identical to TRBD2. Germline loops: CDR1 MNHNS, CDR2 SASEGT. The CDR3 has 15 residues. The V and J ends lost 2 bases and 4 bases, in that order; junction bases with no gene match: 6. The CDR3 DNA sequence: TGTGCCAGCAGTGAACTTTGGCTAGCGGGAGAGACCCAGTACTTC. Residues: CASSELWLAGETQYF.

This clone was seen only once. The chain is built from TRBV28 and TRBJ1-1; TRBD1 is a possible D gene (5 bases). Deletions cut 10 bases from V and 6 bases from J, with 12 bases between. The germline V gene encodes CDR1 MDHEN and CDR2 SYDVKM. The CDR3 runs to 11 residues. The CDR3 DNA follows: TGTGCCACACAGGTAAACCCTGAAGCTTTCTTT. Translated: CATQVNPEAFF.

The V gene is TRBV15, the J gene TRBJ2-7; D might be TRBD2 (6 bases). V was trimmed by 0 bases and J by 7 bases, leaving 13 bases between them. The CDR3 spans 14 residues. Germline V gene sequence: CDR1 LNHNV, CDR2 YYDKDF (reference sequence). In nucleotides, the CDR3 is TGTGCCACCAGCAGAGATCGGGGGTCTACAGAGCAGTACTTC. It specifies CATSRDRGSTEQYF.

The chain recombines TRBV4-2 with TRBJ2-7; 12 positions match TRBD2. J gave up 2 bases and V 5 bases, and 4 bases lay outside the gene matches. The CDR3 sequence is 15 residues long. CDR1 is LGHNA, CDR2 YNFKEQ, per germline. The CDR3 DNA follows: TGTGCCAGCAGCTTCCGACTAGCGGGGGCCTACGAGCAGTACTTC. Residues: CASSFRLAGAYEQYF.

The rearrangement joins TRBV6-1 to TRBJ2-3, with 7 bases matching TRBD2. Germline CDR1 is MNHNS and CDR2 is SASEGT. The CDR3 runs 12 residues. V was pared by 7 bases and J by 8 bases, with 6 bases of the junction left unmatched. CDR3 residues: CASTPSGGTQYF. As DNA, the CDR3 is TGTGCCAGCACCCCCTCGGGGGGTACGCAGTATTTT.